This T cell receptor beta chain was documented in a study of coeliac disease. CDR1 and CDR2 (germline): SQVTM, ANQGSEA. Trimming left V 4 bases short and J 4 bases short, with 12 bases between. This CDR3 is 13 amino acids long. Produced via immunoSEQ multiplex PCR; TCRdb's table is partial and in-frame only. Among several thousand clones, about 60% were seen once, and the ten largest hold about 3.3%. The origin of this receptor is a woman aged 60-70 years with active celiac disease. The chain employs TRBV29-1 and TRBJ2-3; no clear D gene. The sequencing sample was made of lamina propria lymphocytes from the gut. The CDR3 here is CSVAKAESDTQYF. The DNA of the CDR3 is TGCAGCGTTGCGAAGGCGGAGTCAGATACGCAGTATTTT.